In this sample, the clone carrying this T cell receptor beta chain turned up a few times. What it binds is not known. Deletions cut 6 bases from V and 4 bases from J, with 19 bases between. Germline assignment: CDR1 DFQATT and CDR2 SNEGSKA (reference sequence). The CDR3 totals 14 residues. This specimen comes from a study of T cell repertoires in cytomegalovirus infection. As for the study in general: Public TCR beta signatures marked donors with CMV infection and the matching HLA.

Study-level results: The study found HLA-C-restricted CMV-specific TCR beta clonotypes dominating the ex vivo response. Cumulative public TCR beta family frequency identified CMV carriers with the relevant HLA.

Using its own MiXCR run on the reads, TCRdb lists one record per CDR3 protein. Of fewer than 550,000 distinct CDR3 sequences listed, more than 25% are singletons. The receptor was derived from a human donor in good health (CMV status not recorded). Some clones in this sample may be carry-over from other donors' samples. Input material: PBMCs. The chain has TRBV20-1 and TRBJ2-7; D is perhaps TRBD1 (5 bases). The CDR3 here is CSAADRGRFYEQYF. The CDR3 DNA reads as TGCAGTGCCGCTGACAGAGGCCGGTTTTACGAGCAGTACTTC.